The sequence of this TCR beta chain was determined in a study of monozygotic twins with cystic fibrosis. At the level of the study: Library input was about 3 micrograms of fragmented DNA, with approximately 16 PCR cycles. The study, taken as a whole, reports: Median Simpson clonality of roughly 0.01 suggested naive T cells predominated. In 13 of 16 pairs, V gene usage was closest to the co-twin's. Monozygotic CF twin pairs shared significantly more nucleotide-identical clonotypes than unrelated CF individuals did.

The CDR3 totals 14 residues. Germline CDR1 reads GTSNPN; CDR2 reads SVGIG (reference sequence). The J segment lost 5 bases and the V segment lost 4 bases, leaving 9 bases of the junction unmatched. TCRdb's copy holds only in-frame clones and misses some; the assay was immunoSEQ multiplex PCR. The table lists 15,000 to 20,000 clones, approximately 96% of them singletons. Notes on this clone: What it recognizes is unknown.

The receptor's source is a woman in her 30s with cystic fibrosis. V and J are TRBV30 and TRBJ2-3, with 7 bases matching TRBD2. Material: blood. The CDR3 loop reads CAWTVGGEGDTQYF. CDR3 bases: TGTGCCTGGACAGTGGGGGGGGAAGGAGATACGCAGTATTTT. The whole variable domain, remainder taken from reference TRBV30 and TRBJ2-3, is SQTIHQWPATLVQPVGSPLSLECTVEGTSNPNLYWYRQAAGRGLQLLFYSVGIGQISSEVPQNLSASRPQDRQFILSSKKLLLSDSGFYLCAWTVGGEGDTQYFGPGTRLTVL.